Sequencing of this TCR beta chain was carried out in a study of cytomegalovirus exposure and HLA in healthy donors (dated by TCRdb to the late 2010s). For the wider study: A later analysis indicated that the 90 to 150 validation repertoires were generated on the platform also employed for the approximately 700 repertoires of the first cohort. The study aimed to test whether cataloging public T cell receptors could reveal signatures of past pathogen exposure. Besides the first cohort of 550 to 750 subjects, a separate validation cohort made up of around 120 different subjects was used. The study combined high-throughput TCR immunosequencing, statistical association of individual TCRs with disease status, and machine learning to predict cytomegalovirus infection status. Results and caveats for the whole study, not just this receptor: The study listed 164 TCR beta chains as associated with cytomegalovirus. While some public TCRs were present in many individuals, most TCR sequences turned up only very rarely across donors. A few of the identified cytomegalovirus-associated TCR beta chains were confirmed in vitro to be specific for cytomegalovirus antigens. A later analysis lacked HLA typing for the validation cohort, so it scored co-occurrence in that cohort across all 110 or so repertoires. A later analysis found that TCRs clustered in the first cohort also tended to co-occur in the 130 or so validation repertoires, with 94% of cluster scores above 0. It was suggested by the authors that the approach could potentially be generalized to other disease states and immunological phenotypes. In both the original and validation cohorts, the classifier was reported to diagnose cytomegalovirus status with high specificity and sensitivity.

Library prep was done by the immunoSEQ multiplex PCR assay. As for the original processing: A statistical classification framework was built to diagnose cytomegalovirus status from the catalog of TCR beta chain sequences. As stored in TCRdb, this immuneACCESS dataset retains in-frame rearrangements with V and J assigned. A fraction of the clones does not appear; measured against another copy, unresolved V genes explain less than half of the discrepancy, and the remainder lacks a known reason. Clonal size and the V and J genes are those of that table, whereas D and trimming came from the DNA. This sample is represented by about 130,000 clones; about nine tenths of them were singletons. About 6.4% of the sample is in the top ten clones. A note on this clone: Its antigen specificity is not known. It has no much larger one-base neighbor in the sample; base qualities were not kept.

Donors formed part of the validation cohort, which comprised over a hundred subjects and was distinct from the first cohort of 670 or so subjects. The TCR originated in a woman under 40 in good health and CMV-seropositive. Material: PBMCs.

CDR3 region: CASKPGGGGNTIYF. The DNA reads as follows: TGCGCCAGCAAGCCAGGGGGCGGCGGAAACACCATATATTTT. Recombination connected TRBV10-2 to TRBJ1-3; 8 bases in the middle match TRBD1. Unmatched junction bases come to 6, with V trimmed by 7 bases and J by 4 bases. The CDR3, cysteine through phenylalanine, is 14 amino acids long. The read is trimmed to its CDR3 DNA, 42 bases read in frame from base 1. The germline V gene sets CDR1 to WSHSY and CDR2 to SAAADI.